Listed below are T cell receptor beta chains from one sample, sequenced in a study of CD8+ T cells in alopecia areata. Data came from immunoSEQ multiplex PCR; TCRdb stores just in-frame clones and leaves some out. The sample lists over 150,000 clones, 50% to 60% occurring once. The sample consisted of CD4+ T cells sorted from blood, taken at week 4, from a patient treated with tofacitinib. The receptors originated from a human donor with alopecia areata. Both conserved end residues are part of each CDR3. A D gene is named only where the DNA matches it firmly. The size of a clone is reported for some rows only, either as once, few or many, or as a class for expanded clones.

NA	NA	TRBV7-2	TRBJ2-7	CASSLAGRISYEQYF	TGTGCCAGCAGCTTAGCCGGCAGAATCTCCTACGAGCAGTACTTC
NA	NA	TRBV30	TRBJ1-1	CAWSGGVSAQKAFF	TGTGCCTGGAGTGGGGGAGTTTCAGCGCAGAAGGCTTTCTTT
NA	NA	TRBV5-4	TRBJ2-2	CASRSGLGNTGELFF	TGTGCCAGCAGGTCCGGACTCGGGAACACCGGGGAGCTGTTTTTT
NA	TRBD2	TRBV30	TRBJ2-1	CAWKKRGLAEYNEQFF	TGTGCCTGGAAAAAGCGCGGCCTAGCGGAATACAATGAGCAGTTCTTC
few	NA	TRBV21-1	TRBJ2-1	CASSSGLAGGSSYNEQFF	TGTGCCAGCAGCTCGGGACTAGCGGGGGGCAGCTCCTACAATGAGCAGTTCTTC
few	NA	TRBV9	TRBJ2-1	CASSVEAHPGEQFF	TGTGCCAGCAGCGTAGAGGCCCACCCAGGTGAGCAGTTCTTC
once	NA	TRBV4-2	TRBJ2-5	CASSQGYGPWNF	TGTGCCAGCAGCCAAGGTTATGGGCCCTGGAACTTC
few	NA	TRBV29-1	TRBJ2-4	CSVALQINIQYF	TGCAGCGTTGCTTTGCAGATAAACATTCAGTACTTC
NA	TRBD1	TRBV15	TRBJ1-4	CATRDSPNEKLFF	TGTGCCACCCGGGACAGCCCGAATGAAAAACTGTTTTTT
NA	TRBD1	TRBV5-1	TRBJ1-1	CASSLKPGTANTEAFF	TGCGCCAGCAGCTTAAAACCCGGGACAGCGAACACTGAAGCTTTCTTT
NA	NA	TRBV5-6	TRBJ2-3	CASSLDPGGTDTQYF	TGTGCCAGCAGCTTGGATCCAGGGGGCACAGATACGCAGTATTTT
NA	TRBD1	TRBV2	TRBJ2-7	CASRDRQGTTYEQYF	TGTGCCAGCAGGGACCGACAGGGGACCACCTACGAGCAGTACTTC
NA	TRBD1	TRBV30	TRBJ1-2	CAWTDRDRLYGYTF	TGTGCCTGGACTGACCGGGACAGACTCTATGGCTACACCTTC
NA	NA	TRBV4-1	TRBJ1-5	CASSRFRDSNQPQHF	TGCGCCAGCAGCCGATTCAGGGACAGCAATCAGCCCCAGCATTTT
few	TRBD1	TRBV18	TRBJ2-7	CASSRTGSDEQYF	TGTGCCAGCTCGCGGACAGGCTCCGACGAGCAGTACTTC
NA	TRBD2	TRBV4-1	TRBJ2-7	CASSQDRTSGTYEQYF	TGCGCCAGCAGCCAAGATAGGACTAGCGGTACCTACGAGCAGTACTTC
NA	TRBD1	TRBV27	TRBJ2-7	CASRRGQGAYYEQYF	TGTGCCAGCAGAAGGGGACAGGGAGCGTACTACGAGCAGTACTTC
NA	NA	TRBV7-9	TRBJ2-2	CASSLEGHTGELFF	TGTGCCAGCAGCTTAGAGGGGCACACCGGGGAGCTGTTTTTT
NA	NA	TRBV29-1	TRBJ2-1	CSGRARRGQFF	TGCAGCGGGAGGGCCCGGCGGGGGCAGTTCTTC
NA	NA	TRBV5-6	TRBJ2-1	CASSLVRGGEQFF	TGTGCCAGCAGCTTGGTTCGGGGTGGGGAGCAGTTCTTC
NA	TRBD1	TRBV25-1	TRBJ1-4	CASSALTGAVEKLFF	TGTGCCAGCAGTGCGTTGACAGGGGCTGTTGAAAAACTGTTTTTT
NA	NA	TRBV7-3	TRBJ1-1	CASSLMSRGKGEAFF	TGTGCCAGCAGCTTAATGTCCAGGGGAAAGGGTGAAGCTTTCTTT
NA	NA	TRBV25-1	TRBJ1-2	CATGQQYGYTF	TGTGCCACCGGACAGCAATATGGCTACACCTTC
NA	NA	TRBV30	TRBJ2-5	CAWSQRETQYF	TGTGCCTGGAGCCAGAGGGAGACCCAGTACTTC
few	NA	TRBV29-1	TRBJ2-1	CSVGGHNEQFF	TGCAGCGTTGGCGGACACAATGAGCAGTTCTTC
NA	TRBD2	TRBV29-1	TRBJ2-2	CSVEVGGAYAGELFF	TGCAGCGTTGAAGTCGGGGGGGCGTATGCCGGGGAGCTGTTTTTT
few	NA	TRBV15	TRBJ1-6	CATSRDKGNGSPLHF	TGTGCCACCAGCAGAGATAAGGGGAATGGTTCACCCCTCCACTTT
NA	NA	TRBV30	TRBJ1-1	CAWSLWGVSGNTEAFF	TGTGCCTGGAGTTTATGGGGGGTTAGTGGGAACACTGAAGCTTTCTTT
once	NA	TRBV29-1	TRBJ2-2	CSVARGGNTGELFF	TGCAGCGTTGCCCGAGGGGGGAACACCGGGGAGCTGTTTTTT
once	NA	TRBV6-5	TRBJ2-7	CASRQGFEQYF	TGTGCCAGCAGGCAGGGATTCGAGCAGTACTTC
NA	NA	TRBV5-1	TRBJ2-7	CASSLRTGPSYEQYF	TGCGCCAGCAGCTTGCGCACAGGACCTTCCTACGAGCAGTACTTC
NA	NA	TRBV18	TRBJ1-2	CASSGDYGYTF	TGTGCCAGCTCCGGGGACTATGGCTACACCTTC
NA	TRBD1	TRBV5-1	TRBJ2-7	CASSLGNRGFYEQYF	TGCGCCAGCAGCTTGGGAAACAGGGGGTTCTACGAGCAGTACTTC
NA	NA	TRBV30	TRBJ2-2	CAWSVIRLSAGELFF	TGTGCCTGGAGTGTAATCCGGCTCTCAGCCGGGGAGCTGTTTTTT
once	NA	TRBV5-6	TRBJ1-1	CASSRDTEAFF	TGTGCCAGCAGCCGGGACACTGAAGCTTTCTTT
NA	TRBD2	TRBV15	TRBJ2-7	CATSRGGSGTYEQYF	TGTGCCACCAGCAGGGGAGGGAGTGGGACCTACGAGCAGTACTTC
NA	NA	TRBV29-1	TRBJ2-7	CSVGRSQKYYEQYF	TGCAGCGTTGGTCGATCTCAGAAATACTACGAGCAGTACTTC
few	TRBD1	TRBV4-2	TRBJ1-6	CASSQDGTVNSPLHF	TGTGCCAGCAGCCAAGATGGGACAGTTAATTCACCCCTCCACTTT
NA	NA	TRBV30	TRBJ1-3	CAWSRLLNSGNTIYF	TGTGCCTGGAGCCGCCTTCTTAACTCTGGAAACACCATATATTTT
NA	TRBD2	TRBV5-6	TRBJ2-7	CASSLSPGGSYEQYF	TGTGCCAGCAGCTTGAGCCCGGGGGGCTCCTACGAGCAGTACTTC
NA	NA	TRBV7-7	TRBJ2-1	CASSNTLDNEQFF	TGTGCTAGCAGCAACACACTGGACAATGAGCAGTTCTTC
few	NA	TRBV4-1	TRBJ1-1	CASSQGPARGQNTEAFF	TGCGCCAGCAGCCAAGGCCCGGCGAGGGGACAGAACACTGAAGCTTTCTTT
NA	TRBD1	TRBV30	TRBJ1-4	CAWSVFQGVGEKLFF	TGTGCCTGGAGTGTCTTTCAGGGGGTTGGTGAAAAACTGTTTTTT
NA	TRBD1	TRBV2	TRBJ1-2	CATLAKDRVGYGYTF	TGTGCCACCCTGGCGAAGGACAGGGTGGGCTATGGCTACACCTTC
few	TRBD1	TRBV6-4	TRBJ1-1	CASSDSRLRDRGRGTEAFF	TGTGCCAGCAGTGACTCGCGGCTCCGGGACAGGGGGCGCGGAACTGAAGCTTTCTTT
few	NA	TRBV29-1	TRBJ2-6	CSVSQDSGANVLTF	TGCAGCGTTTCTCAAGACTCTGGGGCCAACGTCCTGACTTTC
few	NA	TRBV11-1	TRBJ1-2	CASSPPGRGAGYTF	TGTGCCAGCAGCCCGCCCGGAAGGGGAGCTGGCTACACCTTC
NA	NA	TRBV7-9	TRBJ1-2	CASSLTVGYGYTF	TGTGCCAGCAGCTTAACAGTGGGCTATGGCTACACCTTC
few	TRBD2	TRBV29-1	TRBJ2-5	CSVLGTSGQETQYF	TGCAGCGTCCTCGGGACTAGCGGACAAGAGACCCAGTACTTC
NA	NA	TRBV4-2	TRBJ1-1	CASSLAASNTEAFF	TGTGCCAGCAGCTTGGCAGCCAGCAACACTGAAGCTTTCTTT
NA	NA	TRBV29-1	TRBJ2-4	CSVATRLAKNIQYF	TGCAGCGTTGCAACCCGTCTAGCCAAAAACATTCAGTACTTC
NA	NA	TRBV2	TRBJ1-5	CASTLGGSNQPQHF	TGTGCCAGCACCTTGGGGGGTAGCAATCAGCCCCAGCATTTT
few	NA	TRBV27	TRBJ1-4	CASSFSGTAEKLFF	TGTGCCAGCAGTTTTTCAGGGACGGCTGAAAAACTGTTTTTT
NA	NA	TRBV15	TRBJ2-1	CATSTFGGFNEQFF	TGTGCCACCAGCACCTTTGGGGGATTCAATGAGCAGTTCTTC
NA	TRBD1	TRBV9	TRBJ2-2	CASSVGYRGLYTGELFF	TGTGCCAGCAGCGTAGGGTACAGGGGGCTGTACACCGGGGAGCTGTTTTTT
NA	NA	TRBV30	TRBJ1-6	CAWRGGSISPLHF	TGTGCCTGGAGGGGAGGGTCCATTTCACCCCTCCACTTT
NA	NA	TRBV5-6	TRBJ2-6	CASSLKPGANVLTF	TGTGCCAGCAGCTTAAAGCCTGGGGCCAACGTCCTGACTTTC
few	NA	TRBV29-1	TRBJ1-2	CSVLLNGYTF	TGCAGCGTCCTTCTAAATGGCTACACCTTC
few	NA	TRBV28	TRBJ1-2	CASSPIDRLNYGYTF	TGTGCCAGCAGTCCAATCGACAGGTTAAACTATGGCTACACCTTC
NA	NA	TRBV30	TRBJ2-2	CAWTGFVAGELFF	TGTGCCTGGACCGGGTTTGTGGCCGGGGAGCTGTTTTTT